The 28 T cell receptor beta chains below were found in one sample sequenced in a study of CD8 T cells in ankylosing spondylitis. TCRdb reprocessed the 5' RACE reads with MiXCR, giving one entry per CDR3 protein. The table shows 150,000 to 200,000 distinct CDR3 sequences, with 13% occurring only once. What was sequenced was blood, either unsorted or a sorted T cell fraction (not recorded which). The source of these receptors is a female donor with ankylosing spondylitis or in good health (not recorded which).

The V call is TRBV7-2, the J call TRBJ2-5; perhaps D is TRBD1 or TRBD2 (5 bases each). CDR3 length: 15 residues. Germline CDR1 is SGHTA and CDR2 is FQGNSA. Trimming left V 1 base short and J 5 bases short, with 14 bases between. The CDR3 coding sequence is TGTGCCAGCAGCTTAGGGTCCGGGTGGGGGGAGACCCAGTACTTC. Its protein product is CASSLGSGWGETQYF. Full variable domain (rest looked up from reference TRBV7-2 and TRBJ2-5): GAGVSQSPSNKVTEKGKDVELRCDPISGHTALYWYRQSLGQGLEFLIYFQGNSAPDKSGLPSDRFSAERTGGSVSTLTIQRTQQEDSAVYLCASSLGSGWGETQYFGPGTRLLVL.

This clonotype was observed many times. The CDR3 sequence: CASQWTGGDQPQHF. CDR3 sequence (DNA): TGTGCCAGCCAATGGACAGGGGGCGATCAGCCCCAGCATTTT. This chain links TRBV6-1 with TRBJ1-5, with 11 bases lining up with TRBD1. The CDR3 runs 14 residues. Losses at the gene ends were 8 bases for V and 5 bases for J; bases not matched to a gene: 5. From germline, CDR1 is MNHNS and CDR2 SASEGT.

This clonotype was detected many times. The CDR3 here is CATSGTGVGNQPQHF. The DNA for the CDR3 is TGTGCCACCAGTGGAACAGGGGTAGGGAATCAGCCCCAGCATTTT. V gene TRBV24-1 combines with J gene TRBJ1-5, with 7 nucleotides matching TRBD1. Germline trimming cut 5 bases from V and 4 bases from J; bases unmatched to any gene: 7. The CDR3 is made up of 15 amino acids. The V gene's germline CDR1 is KGHDR and CDR2 SFDVKD.

This clonotype occurred a few times. The chain carries TRBV3-1 and TRBJ2-1; D possibly corresponds to TRBD1 (6 bases). This CDR3 is 17 amino acids long. CDR1 and CDR2 (germline): LGHDT, YNNKEL (reference sequence). V was trimmed by 3 bases and J by 0 bases, leaving 15 bases between them. This CDR3 is CASSQAGVLDSYNEQFF. The CDR3 DNA reads TGTGCCAGCAGCCAGGCAGGGGTCCTCGACTCCTACAATGAGCAGTTCTTC.

This clonotype was detected only a few times. V usage is TRBV6-4 and J usage is TRBJ2-2; a weak D match, TRBD2 (6 bases). The CDR3 runs 14 residues. Germline V gene sequence: CDR1 MRHNA, CDR2 SNTAGT. V gave up 3 bases and J gave up 4 bases, with 9 bases separating them. The CDR3: CASSERGPTGELFF. As DNA, the CDR3 is TGTGCCAGCAGTGAGCGGGGTCCCACCGGGGAGCTGTTTTTT.

This chain links TRBV7-2 with TRBJ2-2; maybe TRBD1 (6 bases). The germline gives CDR1 SGHTA, CDR2 FQGNSA. The CDR3 runs 16 residues. V was pared by 10 bases and J by 2 bases, with 20 bases between. The CDR3 loop is CATRIDRRGNTGELFF. CDR3 DNA: TGTGCCACCAGAATTGACAGGAGAGGAAACACCGGGGAGCTGTTTTTT.

This clonotype was detected many times. The chain carries TRBV5-1 and TRBJ1-2; D call uncertain. The CDR3 is made up of 13 amino acids. With 0 bases removed from V and 2 bases from J, the gap between germline ends came to 5 bases. The germline CDR1 and CDR2 sequences are SGHRS and YFSETQ. For the CDR3, the DNA is TGCGCCAGCAGCTTGGGTGGGAACTATGGCTACACCTTC. Protein sequence: CASSLGGNYGYTF.

The chain employs TRBV7-2 and TRBJ2-4; D gene unclear. V shed 5 bases and J shed 1 base, with 15 bases lying between them. Germline loops: CDR1 SGHTA, CDR2 FQGNSA. The CDR3 contains 16 residues. The CDR3 nucleotides are TGTGCCAGCAGCCGCATGAATAGGGTGGCCAAAAACATTCAGTACTTC. Its protein is CASSRMNRVAKNIQYF.

The sample holds many counts of this clonotype. The chain is built from TRBV5-1 and TRBJ2-3, with unresolved D. The V and J ends lost 4 bases and 0 bases respectively, with 15 bases between them. Germline V gene lookup returns CDR1 SGHRS and CDR2 YFSETQ. The CDR3 is 16 amino acids. Here the CDR3 DNA reads TGCGCCAGCAGCATACTCCAGAGGCCTAGCACAGATACGCAGTATTTT. Translation gives CASSILQRPSTDTQYF.

By share, this clonotype counts as medium-sized. This sequence joins TRBV5-1 and TRBJ2-6, with TRBD2 as a possible D gene (5 bases). CDR1 is SGHRS, CDR2 YFSETQ, per germline. This CDR3 has 18 amino acids. V lost 0 bases, J lost 1 base, and 14 bases lay in between. CDR3 in DNA: TGCGCCAGCAGCTTGGTACTAGGCCCAACTTCTGGGGCCAACGTCCTGACTTTC. Its protein product is CASSLVLGPTSGANVLTF. Drawing the rest from reference TRBV5-1 and TRBJ2-6, the complete variable domain is KAGVTQTPRYLIKTRGQQVTLSCSPISGHRSVSWYQQTPGQGLQFLFEYFSETQRNKGNFPGRFSGRQFSNSRSEMNVSTLELGDSALYLCASSLVLGPTSGANVLTFGAGSRLTVL.

In this sample, this clonotype turned up many times. V gene TRBV6-1 combines with J gene TRBJ2-7; TRBD2 agrees at 7 bases. The CDR3 totals 13 residues. After removal of 7 bases from V and 4 bases from J, the junction contained 7 bases not matched to a gene. Germline V gives CDR1 MNHNS, CDR2 SASEGT. Here the CDR3 reads CASNRGVEYEQYF. The CDR3 region has the DNA TGTGCCAGCAACCGGGGGGTAGAATACGAGCAGTACTTC.

The count of this clonotype is one. At one end, the junction sequence differs from germline, possibly due to a read error. V is TRBV20-1 and J is TRBJ2-1; the match to TRBD2 covers 11 bases. CDR1 DFQATT and CDR2 SNEGSKA come from the germline V gene (reference sequence). This CDR3 has 16 amino acids. The CDR3, as DNA: TGCTGTGCTTCCGGGACTAGCGGCCGCTCCTACAATGAGCAGTTCTTC. This sequence encodes CCASGTSGRSYNEQFF.

This clonotype was seen more than once but under ten times. This could be a read error, since a much larger clone is one nucleotide away. This chain joins TRBV5-1 and TRBJ2-7; tentative D call: TRBD2 (6 bases). This CDR3 is 13 amino acids long. Trimming cost V 4 bases and J 3 bases, with 11 bases left between them. Germline V gene data show CDR1 as SGHRS and CDR2 as YFSETQ. The CDR3 coding sequence is TGCGCCAGCAGCCCGGGACTCCTCTACGAGCAGTACTTC. This sequence encodes CASSPGLLYEQYF.

V and J are TRBV25-1 and TRBJ1-2; possibly TRBD1 for D (5 bases). V was shortened by 4 bases and J by 7 bases, with 13 bases between the two germline ends. The CDR3 is made up of 13 amino acids. Germline CDR1 and CDR2: MGHDK and SYGVNS. CDR3 nucleotide sequence: TGTGCCAGCAGTGGGGGGACCGTTTTTGGCTACACCTTC. Translation gives CASSGGTVFGYTF.

This clonotype was detected many times. This chain links TRBV20-1 with TRBJ1-2; TRBD1 matches at 7 bases. CDR1 and CDR2 (germline): DFQATT, SNEGSKA (reference sequence). The V segment lost 5 bases and the J segment 4 bases; nucleotides outside the gene matches: 7. The CDR3 spans 13 residues. The CDR3 is CSAPTGRGYGYTF. For the CDR3, the DNA is TGCAGTGCTCCGACAGGGAGGGGCTATGGCTACACCTTC.

A note on this clonotype: This clone may be a read error of a much larger clone one base away. The chain combines TRBV7-2 with TRBJ2-2; D uncertain. The CDR3 is 13 residues long. Germline CDR1 is SGHTA and CDR2 is FQGNSA. CDR3 sequence (DNA): TGTGTCAGCAGCTCCACCGGTGGCGGGGAGCTGTTTTTT. Its translation: CVSSSTGGGELFF.

This clonotype was seen many times. Sequence at one end of the junction differs from germline and may be a read error. The J gene is TRBJ2-2, the V gene TRBV14, with D maybe TRBD2 (6 bases). The CDR3 loop spans 14 amino acids. Looked up from germline, CDR1 is SGHDN and CDR2 is FVKESK. The CDR3 DNA reads TGTGCCAGCAGTCAAGGAGGGAACGCCGGGGAGCTGTTTTTT. It specifies CASSQGGNAGELFF.

This clonotype was detected ten times or more. The V call is TRBV30, the J call TRBJ2-1; 8 bases are a match to TRBD2. V shed 1 base, J shed 12 bases, and the junction held 11 bases outside the gene matches. Germline loops: CDR1 GTSNPN, CDR2 SVGIG (reference sequence). CDR3 size: 14 residues. Here the CDR3 reads CAWSALAVPSGQFF. The CDR3 coding sequence is TGTGCCTGGAGTGCACTAGCGGTACCTTCAGGGCAGTTCTTC.

This clonotype showed up many times. CDR3 amino acids: CSAYRNTGELFF. The CDR3 nucleotides are TGCAGTGCTTACAGAAACACCGGGGAGCTGTTTTTT. This chain connects TRBV20-1 to TRBJ2-2; no definite D call. The germline V gene has CDR1 DFQATT and CDR2 SNEGSKA (reference sequence). This CDR3 is 12 amino acids long. Between the trimmed V and J ends, which lost 5 bases and 2 bases, there was a span of 6 bases.

This clonotype was counted ten times or more. The chain links TRBV5-1 to TRBJ1-2; D is undetermined. The CDR3 totals 14 residues. V gave up 3 bases and J gave up 0 bases, with 9 bases separating them. Germline assignment: CDR1 SGHRS and CDR2 YFSETQ. CDR3 residues: CASSYGSANYGYTF. The CDR3 DNA is TGCGCCAGCAGCTACGGATCCGCTAACTATGGCTACACCTTC.

This clonotype has ten or more counts. The V and J genes are TRBV20-1 and TRBJ2-7; no definite D call. The CDR3 is made up of 12 amino acids. V lost 5 bases to trimming and J lost 3 bases, with 11 bases between them. Looked up from germline, CDR1 is DFQATT and CDR2 is SNEGSKA (reference sequence). CDR3 in amino acids: CSALYIGYEQYF. The CDR3 coding sequence is TGCAGTGCTTTGTATATAGGCTACGAGCAGTACTTC.

This clonotype was counted many times. The rearrangement uses TRBV29-1 and TRBJ2-7; possibly TRBD1 for D (6 bases). CDR3 length: 11 amino acids. V shed 6 bases and J shed 9 bases, with 15 bases lying between them. In germline, CDR1 is SQVTM, CDR2 ANQGSEA. CDR3 in amino acids: CSVLTGVGQYF. As DNA, the CDR3 is TGCAGCGTGCTGACAGGCGTGGGGCAGTACTTC.

This clonotype was counted many times. CDR3 protein: CSANRLADSYEQYF. In DNA form, the CDR3 reads TGCAGTGCTAACCGTCTAGCGGACTCCTACGAGCAGTACTTC. The chain has TRBV20-1 and TRBJ2-7; 7 bases are shared with TRBD2. CDR1 DFQATT and CDR2 SNEGSKA come from the germline V gene (reference sequence). This CDR3 comprises 14 residues. V gave up 4 bases and J gave up 0 bases; unmatched junction bases: 6.

This clonotype was detected a few times. V and J are TRBV7-2 and TRBJ2-7; 7 bases fit TRBD2. Germline V gene data show CDR1 as SGHTA and CDR2 as FQGNSA. This CDR3 spans 14 amino acids. V gave up 4 bases and J gave up 4 bases; unmatched junction bases: 7. CDR3 in DNA: TGTGCCAGCAGCTCCTCTAGCGGCCTTTACGAGCAGTACTTC. Its protein product is CASSSSSGLYEQYF.

This clonotype was observed at least ten times. V is TRBV29-1 and J is TRBJ2-1; D ambiguous. From germline, CDR1 is SQVTM and CDR2 ANQGSEA. Trimming left V 2 bases short and J 6 bases short, with 14 bases between. CDR3 length: 14 amino acids. This chain's CDR3 is CSVEFPRPPNEQFF. DNA for the CDR3: TGCAGCGTTGAATTTCCCCGGCCCCCCAATGAGCAGTTCTTC.

This clonotype has at least ten counts. The chain is built from TRBV3-1 and TRBJ2-1; 9 positions match TRBD1. The V and J ends lost 2 bases and 7 bases, in that order; junction bases with no gene match: 6. Germline V lookup: CDR1 LGHDT, CDR2 YNNKEL (reference sequence). CDR3 size: 15 residues. CDR3 coding DNA: TGTGCCAGCAGCCAACCGGGACAGGGTCCGAATGAGCAGTTCTTC. This encodes CASSQPGQGPNEQFF.

The gene calls are TRBV20-1 and TRBJ2-1; 7 bases are a match to TRBD1. Germline CDR1 reads DFQATT; CDR2 reads SNEGSKA (reference sequence). The junction had 8 bases not matched to a gene; V was cut back by 0 bases and J by 6 bases. This CDR3 has 15 residues. The CDR3 sequence: CSARETGRGINEQFF. The CDR3 nucleotides are TGCAGTGCTAGAGAGACAGGGCGAGGCATCAATGAGCAGTTCTTC.

This clonotype was observed many times. V gene TRBV20-1 combines with J gene TRBJ2-1; 8 bases are a match to TRBD2. The CDR3 consists of 14 residues. V shed 5 bases and J 8 bases; nucleotides not matched to a gene: 11. Germline values: CDR1 DFQATT, CDR2 SNEGSKA (reference sequence). The CDR3 loop is CSALKGLGNYEQFF. The CDR3 nucleotides read TGCAGTGCTCTTAAGGGACTAGGGAACTATGAGCAGTTCTTC.